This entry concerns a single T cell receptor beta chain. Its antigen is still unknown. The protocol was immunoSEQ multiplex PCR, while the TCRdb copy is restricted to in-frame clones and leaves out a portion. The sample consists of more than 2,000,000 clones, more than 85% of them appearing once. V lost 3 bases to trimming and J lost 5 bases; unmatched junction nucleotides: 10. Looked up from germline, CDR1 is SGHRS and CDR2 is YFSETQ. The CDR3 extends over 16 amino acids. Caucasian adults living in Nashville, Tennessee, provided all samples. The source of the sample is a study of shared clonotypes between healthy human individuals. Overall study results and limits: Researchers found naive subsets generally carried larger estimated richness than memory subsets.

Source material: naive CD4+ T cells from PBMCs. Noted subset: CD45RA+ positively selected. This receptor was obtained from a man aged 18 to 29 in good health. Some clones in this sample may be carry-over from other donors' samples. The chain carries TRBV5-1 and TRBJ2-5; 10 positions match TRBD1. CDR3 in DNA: TGCGCCAGCAGCTCGTCCGGGACAGGGGATACGGAGACCCAGTACTTC. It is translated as CASSSSGTGDTETQYF.